This record covers a single TCR beta chain. The PCR contained 60 Vbeta and 13 Jbeta primers. Measured with immunoSEQ multiplex PCR; TCRdb has only the in-frame clones, and not every one. The top ten clones hold about 2% of a sample with approximately 160,000 clones, 80% of them seen once. These data originate in a study of cytomegalovirus exposure and HLA in healthy donors. Material: PBMCs. The TCR comes from a human donor in good health.

Here the CDR3 DNA reads TGCGCCAGCAGCCAATTCAATGGCTACACCTTC. This codes for CASSQFNGYTF. V usage is TRBV4-1 and J usage is TRBJ1-2; D remains unclear. Germline assignment: CDR1 MGHRA and CDR2 YSYEKL. The V end was cut by 2 bases, the J end by 6 bases, with 4 bases between. The CDR3 spans 11 residues.